The entry below describes one T cell receptor (beta chain). V lost 1 base, J lost 1 base, and 0 bases stayed unmatched. The CDR3 is 15 amino acids. In germline, CDR1 is LGHNT, CDR2 FRNRAP. These data are taken from a study of beta chain features in type 1 diabetes. Expressed TCRB transcripts were sequenced because the entire RNA isolate underwent reverse transcription. Measured with immunoSEQ multiplex PCR; TCRdb has only the in-frame clones, and not every one. Of about 140,000 clones listed, approximately 9.8% are singletons. The receptor comes from a woman aged 40 to 50 in good health. Sequencing was carried out using central memory CD4+ T cells from blood. The chain links TRBV12-5 to TRBJ2-5; TRBD1 matches 10 bases. CDR3 loop: CASGLGTGGQETQYF. CDR3 bases: TGTGCTAGTGGTTTGGGGACAGGGGGCCAAGAGACCCAGTACTTC.